This T cell receptor beta chain derives from a study of blood T cells in healthy people across ages. Study as a whole: Template switching recovered approximately one barcoded beta molecule for every two T cells.

The CDR3 covers 14 residues. CDR1 and CDR2 (germline): SQVTM, ANQGSEA. After removal of 4 bases from V and 4 bases from J, the junction contained 4 bases not matched to a gene. This clonotype turned up a few times. Its antigen is not known. A sample-barcoded 5' primer and a J-beta primer mix were used in a second PCR of roughly 7 to 11 cycles. A minimum of 2.5 million CDR3-containing paired-end reads was obtained for each sample. In TCRdb, the 5' RACE reads were re-called with MiXCR into one record per CDR3 protein. The sample has around 2 million distinct CDR3 sequences, about 39% seen once; the top ten hold under 25%. Findings of the study overall: While age rose, TCR beta diversity per million T cells dropped in a roughly linear way. For the donors, CMV status was unknown and possibly confounded expanded clonotype changes.

Sequenced: blood. The chain is built from TRBV29-1 and TRBJ2-1; 10 bases match TRBD2. This TCR came from a human donor in good health. The CDR3 region has the DNA TGCAGCGTTGGTAAGACTAGCGGGTACAATGAGCAGTTCTTC. It is translated as CSVGKTSGYNEQFF.